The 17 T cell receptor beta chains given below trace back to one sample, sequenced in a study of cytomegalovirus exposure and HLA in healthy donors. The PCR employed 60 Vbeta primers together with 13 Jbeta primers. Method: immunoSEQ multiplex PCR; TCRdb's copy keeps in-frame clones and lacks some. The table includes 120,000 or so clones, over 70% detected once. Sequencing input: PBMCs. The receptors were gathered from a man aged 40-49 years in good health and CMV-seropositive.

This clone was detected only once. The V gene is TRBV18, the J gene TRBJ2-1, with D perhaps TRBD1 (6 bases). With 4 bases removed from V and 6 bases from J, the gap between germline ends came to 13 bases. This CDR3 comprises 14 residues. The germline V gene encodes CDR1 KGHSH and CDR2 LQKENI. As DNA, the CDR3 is TGTGCCAGCTCACAAACCGGGACAACCAATGAGCAGTTCTTC. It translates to CASSQTGTTNEQFF.

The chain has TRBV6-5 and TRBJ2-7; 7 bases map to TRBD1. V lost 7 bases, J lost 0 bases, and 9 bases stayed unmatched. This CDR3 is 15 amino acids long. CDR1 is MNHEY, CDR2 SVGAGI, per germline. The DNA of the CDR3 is TGTGCCAGCACAACTACGACAGGGTTCTCCTACGAGCAGTACTTC. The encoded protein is CASTTTTGFSYEQYF.

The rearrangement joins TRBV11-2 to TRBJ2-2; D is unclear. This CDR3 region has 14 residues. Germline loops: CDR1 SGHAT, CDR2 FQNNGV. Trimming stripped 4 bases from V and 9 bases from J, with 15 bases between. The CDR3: CASSYRWSGRELFF. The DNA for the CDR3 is TGTGCCAGCAGCTACCGATGGAGTGGTAGGGAGCTGTTTTTT. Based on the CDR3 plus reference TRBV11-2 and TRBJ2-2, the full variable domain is EAGVAQSPRYKIIEKRQSVAFWCNPISGHATLYWYQQILGQGPKLLIQFQNNGVVDDSQLPKDRFSAERLKGVDSTLKIQPAKLEDSAVYLCASSYRWSGRELFFGEGSRLTVL.

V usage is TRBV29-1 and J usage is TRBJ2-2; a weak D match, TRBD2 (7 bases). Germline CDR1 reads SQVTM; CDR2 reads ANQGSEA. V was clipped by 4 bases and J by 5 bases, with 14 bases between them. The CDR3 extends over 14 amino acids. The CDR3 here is CSVGGGQQTGELFF. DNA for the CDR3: TGCAGCGTTGGGGGGGGGCAGCAGACCGGGGAGCTGTTTTTT.

CDR3 protein: CASSEELPDTQYF. The CDR3 coding sequence is TGTGCCAGCAGTGAGGAGCTCCCAGATACGCAGTATTTT. The rearrangement links TRBV6-4 to TRBJ2-3; D uncertain. Germline values: CDR1 MRHNA, CDR2 SNTAGT. V was pared by 3 bases and J by 4 bases, with 8 bases between. This CDR3 region has 13 residues.

CDR3 sequence reads: CASQNSGTGVRGTQYF. CDR3 nucleotide sequence: TGTGCCAGCCAAAACTCCGGGACAGGGGTACGAGGTACGCAGTATTTT. The chain has TRBV6-6 and TRBJ2-3, with 10 bases identical to TRBD1. Germline values: CDR1 MNHNY, CDR2 SVGAGI (reference sequence). This CDR3 spans 16 amino acids. V dropped 8 bases and J dropped 8; count of bases not matched to a gene: 16.

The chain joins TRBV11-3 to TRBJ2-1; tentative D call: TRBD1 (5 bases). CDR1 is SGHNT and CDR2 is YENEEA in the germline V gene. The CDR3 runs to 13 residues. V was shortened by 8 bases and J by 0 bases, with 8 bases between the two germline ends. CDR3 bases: TGTGCCAGCGGGGCTGACTCCTACAATGAGCAGTTCTTC. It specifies CASGADSYNEQFF. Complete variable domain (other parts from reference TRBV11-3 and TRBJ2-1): EAGVVQSPRYKIIEKKQPVAFWCNPISGHNTLYWYLQNLGQGPELLIRYENEEAVDDSQLPKDRFSAERLKGVDSTLKIQPAELGDSAVYLCASGADSYNEQFFGPGTRLTVL.

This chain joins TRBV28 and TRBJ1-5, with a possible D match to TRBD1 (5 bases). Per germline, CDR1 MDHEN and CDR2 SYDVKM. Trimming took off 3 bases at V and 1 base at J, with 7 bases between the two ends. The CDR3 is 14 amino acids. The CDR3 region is CASSLRTSNQPQHF. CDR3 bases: TGTGCCAGCAGTTTGAGGACAAGCAATCAGCCCCAGCATTTT.

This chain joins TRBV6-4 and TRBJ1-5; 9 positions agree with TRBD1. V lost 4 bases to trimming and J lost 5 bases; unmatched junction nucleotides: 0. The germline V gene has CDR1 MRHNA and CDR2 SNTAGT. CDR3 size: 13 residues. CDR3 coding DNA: TGTGCCAGCAGTGGGGACAGGGATCAGCCCCAGCATTTT. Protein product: CASSGDRDQPQHF.

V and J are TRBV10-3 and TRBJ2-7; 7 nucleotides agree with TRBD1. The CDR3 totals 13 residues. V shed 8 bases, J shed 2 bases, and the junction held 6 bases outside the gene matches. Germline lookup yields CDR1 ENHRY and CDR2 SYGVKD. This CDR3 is CAILRQGPYEQYF. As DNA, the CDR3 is TGTGCCATCTTACGACAGGGTCCCTACGAGCAGTACTTC.

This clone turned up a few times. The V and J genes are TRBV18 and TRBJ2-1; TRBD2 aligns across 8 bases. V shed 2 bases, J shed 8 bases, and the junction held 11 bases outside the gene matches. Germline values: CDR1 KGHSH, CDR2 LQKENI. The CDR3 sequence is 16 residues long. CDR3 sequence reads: CASSPGTSGHRDEQFF. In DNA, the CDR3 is TGTGCCAGCTCACCAGGAACTAGCGGCCACCGGGATGAGCAGTTCTTC.

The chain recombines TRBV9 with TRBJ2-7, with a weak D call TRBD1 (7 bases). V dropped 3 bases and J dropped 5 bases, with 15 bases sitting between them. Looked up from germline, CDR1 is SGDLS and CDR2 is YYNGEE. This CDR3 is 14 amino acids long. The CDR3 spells CASSGRDSLNEQYF. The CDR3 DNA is TGTGCCAGCAGCGGGCGGGACAGTCTCAACGAGCAGTACTTC. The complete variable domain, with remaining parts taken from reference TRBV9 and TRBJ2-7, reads DSGVTQTPKHLITATGQRVTLRCSPRSGDLSVYWYQQSLDQGLQFLIQYYNGEERAKGNILERFSAQQFPDLHSELNLSSLELGDSALYFCASSGRDSLNEQYFGPGTRLTVT.

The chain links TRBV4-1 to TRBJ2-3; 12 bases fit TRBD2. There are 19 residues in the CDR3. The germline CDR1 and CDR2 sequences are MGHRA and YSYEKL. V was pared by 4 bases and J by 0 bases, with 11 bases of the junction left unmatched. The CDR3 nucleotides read TGCGCCAGCAGCCTAGTACTAGCGGGGGGCCCGATTAGCACAGATACGCAGTATTTT. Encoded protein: CASSLVLAGGPISTDTQYF.

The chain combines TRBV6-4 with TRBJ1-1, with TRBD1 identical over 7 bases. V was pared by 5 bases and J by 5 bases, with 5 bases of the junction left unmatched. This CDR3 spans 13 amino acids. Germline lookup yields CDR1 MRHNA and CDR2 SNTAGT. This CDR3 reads CASSQQGKTEAFF. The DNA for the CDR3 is TGTGCCAGCAGTCAACAGGGGAAGACTGAAGCTTTCTTT.

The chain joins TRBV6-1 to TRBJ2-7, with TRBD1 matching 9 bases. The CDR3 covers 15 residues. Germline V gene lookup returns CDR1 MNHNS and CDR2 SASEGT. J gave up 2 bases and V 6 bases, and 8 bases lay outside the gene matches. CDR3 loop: CASSPGQGPPYEQYF. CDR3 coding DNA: TGTGCCAGCAGCCCGGGACAGGGCCCCCCCTACGAGCAGTACTTC.

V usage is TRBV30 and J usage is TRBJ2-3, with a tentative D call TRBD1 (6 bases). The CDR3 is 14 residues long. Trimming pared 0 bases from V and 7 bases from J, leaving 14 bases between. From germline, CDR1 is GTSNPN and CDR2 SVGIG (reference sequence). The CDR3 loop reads CAWSVGPGENTQYF. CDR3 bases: TGTGCCTGGAGTGTAGGGCCAGGGGAGAATACGCAGTATTTT. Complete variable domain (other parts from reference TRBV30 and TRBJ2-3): SQTIHQWPATLVQPVGSPLSLECTVEGTSNPNLYWYRQAAGRGLQLLFYSVGIGQISSEVPQNLSASRPQDRQFILSSKKLLLSDSGFYLCAWSVGPGENTQYFGPGTRLTVL.

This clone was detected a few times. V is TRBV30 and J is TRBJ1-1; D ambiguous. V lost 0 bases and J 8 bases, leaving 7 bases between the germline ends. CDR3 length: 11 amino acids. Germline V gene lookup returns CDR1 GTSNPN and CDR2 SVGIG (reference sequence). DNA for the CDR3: TGTGCCTGGAGTGTCGGTCAAGAAGCTTTCTTT. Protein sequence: CAWSVGQEAFF.